This T cell receptor beta chain was sequenced in a study of T-cell memory formation after mild COVID-19. For the study at large: The study found TCR clusters largely donor specific.

Study outcomes and limitations: For contracting clones, CD4+ ones sat mainly in CM and EM, CD8+ in EMRA.

The 5'RACE method, run with constant-segment primers, produced TCR alpha and TCR beta cDNA libraries (carrying sample barcodes and UMIs). TCRdb itself ran the 5' RACE reads through MiXCR, one entry per CDR3 protein. Of 100,000 to 150,000 distinct CDR3 sequences in the sample, roughly 6% were seen once. This clonotype has a handful of counts. Its antigen is currently unknown. CDR1 is LNHNV, CDR2 YYDKDF, per germline (reference sequence). The V end lost 1 base, the J end lost 2 bases, and 9 bases lay between the germline ends. The CDR3 totals 14 residues. What was sequenced was PBMCs or a T cell subset sorted from them (not recorded which). This chain links TRBV15 with TRBJ2-7; no clear D gene. The source is an adult woman who had mild COVID-19 (a few samples of this study predate the infection). Cell type and time point are not known. For the CDR3, the DNA is TGTGCCACCAGCAGAGTCACCACCGCCTACGAGCAGTACTTC. Protein sequence: CATSRVTTAYEQYF.